This passage covers 16 T cell receptor beta chains from one sample sequenced in a study of T-cell memory formation after mild COVID-19. A single record per CDR3 protein comes from TCRdb applying MiXCR to the 5' RACE reads. Found here are 400,000 to 450,000 distinct CDR3 sequences, around 17% of them singletons; the top ten hold 20% to 25%. Sequencing was done on a sample of PBMCs or a T cell subset sorted from them (not recorded which). The receptors were sampled from a young man who had mild COVID-19 (a few samples of this study predate the infection). Cell type and time point are not known.

Remarks on this clonotype: A junction boundary mismatches the germline segment, possibly from a read error. The chain carries TRBV7-9 and TRBJ2-5; 7 bases match TRBD1. This CDR3 spans 12 amino acids. From germline, CDR1 is SEHNR and CDR2 FQNEAQ (reference sequence). For the CDR3, the DNA is TGTGCCAGCAGCTTAGAGGACAGGTCTGAAGAGTGG. Protein sequence: CASSLEDRSEEW.

The chain joins TRBV7-8 to TRBJ2-4; 7 nucleotides align to TRBD1. V gave up 7 bases and J gave up 8 bases; unmatched junction bases: 11. The CDR3 runs 14 residues. Germline CDR1 SGHVS, CDR2 FQNEAQ. CDR3: CASNLGGWKDIQYF. In DNA, the CDR3 is TGTGCCAGCAACCTAGGGGGCTGGAAGGACATTCAGTACTTC.

This rearrangement joins TRBV11-2 to TRBJ2-5; weak D call: TRBD2 (6 bases). The CDR3 covers 15 residues. Trimming removed 9 bases at V and 5 bases at J, with 22 bases between. Germline V lookup: CDR1 SGHAT, CDR2 FQNNGV. The CDR3 spells CASSTFWRGQETQYF. In DNA, the CDR3 is TGTGCCAGTAGCACTTTTTGGCGGGGCCAGGAGACCCAGTACTTC.

The J gene is TRBJ2-7, the V gene TRBV6-2 or TRBV6-3, with D possibly being TRBD2 (5 bases). Germline CDR1 and CDR2: MNHEY and SVGEGT. CDR3 size: 12 residues. V lost 4 bases and J 11 bases, leaving 15 bases between the germline ends. This CDR3 reads CASSSLPQEEYF. The CDR3 nucleotides are TGTGCCAGCAGTTCCCTCCCCCAGGAGGAGTACTTC.

This clonotype was counted a few times. The chain is built from TRBV4-1 and TRBJ2-6; 10 bases line up with TRBD1. J was trimmed by 2 bases and V by 0 bases; bases with no gene match: 7. This CDR3 contains 19 residues. CDR1 MGHRA and CDR2 YSYEKL come from the germline V gene. The CDR3 DNA sequence: TGCGCCAGCAGCCAAGATCCGGGACAGGGGATACCTGGGGCCAACGTCCTGACTTTC. It codes for CASSQDPGQGIPGANVLTF.

This clonotype has a handful of counts. The chain employs TRBV10-3 and TRBJ2-4; D may be TRBD1 (5 bases). From germline, CDR1 is ENHRY and CDR2 SYGVKD. The germline V and J ends were trimmed by 7 bases and 9 bases, with 16 bases remaining between them. This CDR3 has 13 amino acids. CDR3 DNA sequence: TGTGCCATCATAAGGGCAGGGAATAGCATTCAGTACTTC. Translating it yields CAIIRAGNSIQYF.

V usage is TRBV6-2 or TRBV6-3 and J usage is TRBJ2-1; D gene unclear. V lost 1 base, J lost 7 bases, and 8 bases lay in between. The CDR3 is 13 residues long. Germline V gives CDR1 MNHEY, CDR2 SVGEGT. CDR3 nucleotide sequence: TGTGCCAGCAGTTACTGGGATGGGAATGAGCAGTTCTTC. It encodes CASSYWDGNEQFF.

There are a few counts of this clonotype. The V and J genes are TRBV7-9 and TRBJ2-5; 12 positions agree with TRBD1. In germline, CDR1 is SEHNR, CDR2 FQNEAQ (reference sequence). The CDR3 is 15 residues long. V was clipped by 4 bases and J by 4 bases; unmatched bases: 4. DNA for the CDR3: TGTGCCAGCAGCTCGGGACAGGGGGCATCAGAGACCCAGTACTTC. Its translation: CASSSGQGASETQYF.

This clonotype was counted a single time. CDR3 bases: TGTGCCAGCAGTTTGGAGACAGGGGGCCATGGCTACACCTTC. Translating gives CASSLETGGHGYTF. This chain links TRBV12-3 or TRBV12-4 with TRBJ1-2; 10 bases align to TRBD1. This CDR3 has 14 residues. V shed 3 bases and J 6 bases; nucleotides not matched to a gene: 4.

This clonotype has a handful of counts. The J gene is TRBJ1-5, the V gene TRBV7-2; D unresolved. V shed 5 bases and J shed 8 bases, with 16 bases lying between them. This CDR3 is 14 amino acids long. Germline values: CDR1 SGHTA, CDR2 FQGNSA. For the CDR3, the DNA is TGTGCCAGCAGCCAAGTGGGAATCCGAGAGCCCCAGCATTTT. Amino acids: CASSQVGIREPQHF.

This clonotype was observed at least ten times. The chain carries TRBV29-1 and TRBJ2-4; tentatively, D is TRBD1 or TRBD2 (6 bases each). Germline values: CDR1 SQVTM, CDR2 ANQGSEA. The CDR3 consists of 14 residues. The V end lost 7 bases, the J end lost 0 bases, and 13 bases lay between the germline ends. The CDR3 loop is CSAAGGLAKNIQYF. As DNA, the CDR3 is TGCAGCGCTGCTGGGGGGCTAGCCAAAAACATTCAGTACTTC. Variable domain in full (rest from reference TRBV29-1 and TRBJ2-4): SAVISQKPSRDICQRGTSLTIQCQVDSQVTMMFWYRQQPGQSLTLIATANQGSEATYESGFVIDKFPISRPNLTFSTLTVSNMSPEDSSIYLCSAAGGLAKNIQYFGAGTRLSVL.

This clonotype was observed a few times. The J gene is TRBJ1-6, the V gene TRBV7-2; 11 bases line up with TRBD1. Germline V gene sequence: CDR1 SGHTA, CDR2 FQGNSA. The CDR3 is 16 amino acids. V was clipped by 2 bases and J by 6 bases; unmatched bases: 3. The CDR3 coding sequence is TGTGCCAGCAGCTTAAATGGACAGGGGGCTAATTCACCCCTCCACTTT. Its translation is CASSLNGQGANSPLHF.

This clonotype was seen only a few times. V is TRBV6-5 and J is TRBJ1-5, with D hard to call. Trimming shortened V by 5 bases and J by 7 bases, and 18 bases separated the two germline ends. Per germline, CDR1 MNHEY and CDR2 SVGAGI. The CDR3 covers 15 residues. The CDR3 reads CASSKSGFPRQPQHF. The CDR3 DNA reads TGTGCCAGCAGTAAATCGGGATTCCCTAGACAGCCCCAGCATTTT.

The chain employs TRBV7-9 and TRBJ2-1, with D possibly being TRBD2 (5 bases). The germline gives CDR1 SEHNR, CDR2 FQNEAQ (reference sequence). V was shortened by 5 bases and J by 9 bases, with 14 bases between the two germline ends. The CDR3 has 13 amino acids. The DNA of the CDR3 is TGTGCCAGCAGCCCCCGGTCGAGCGGTGAGCAGTTCTTC. Its translation: CASSPRSSGEQFF.

The J gene is TRBJ2-2, the V gene TRBV24-1, with D maybe TRBD1 (6 bases). Trimming pared 5 bases from V and 6 bases from J, leaving 18 bases between. Looked up from germline, CDR1 is KGHDR and CDR2 is SFDVKD. The CDR3 contains 16 residues. The CDR3 nucleotides are TGTGCCACCAGTGGAACAGGGTTTTCGAGTCCCGGGGAGCTGTTTTTT. Translation gives CATSGTGFSSPGELFF.

The chain links TRBV12-3 or TRBV12-4 to TRBJ1-1, with D possibly TRBD1 on 5 matching bases. The CDR3 totals 15 residues. V lost 6 bases to trimming and J lost 6 bases, with 20 bases between them. Here the CDR3 reads CASSRTGGGNAEAFF. The CDR3 DNA is TGTGCCAGCAGCCGGACGGGGGGAGGAAACGCTGAAGCTTTCTTT.